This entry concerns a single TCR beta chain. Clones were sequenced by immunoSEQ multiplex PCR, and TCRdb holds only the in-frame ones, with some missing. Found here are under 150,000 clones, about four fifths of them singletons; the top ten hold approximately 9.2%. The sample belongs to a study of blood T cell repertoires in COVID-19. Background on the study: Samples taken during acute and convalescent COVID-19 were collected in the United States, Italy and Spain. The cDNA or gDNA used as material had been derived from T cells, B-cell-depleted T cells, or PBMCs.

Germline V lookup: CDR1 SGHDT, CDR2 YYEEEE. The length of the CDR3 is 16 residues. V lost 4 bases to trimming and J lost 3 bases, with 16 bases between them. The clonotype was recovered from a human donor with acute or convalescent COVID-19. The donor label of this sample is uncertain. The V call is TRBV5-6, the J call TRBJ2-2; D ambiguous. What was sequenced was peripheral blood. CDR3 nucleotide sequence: TGTGCCAGCAGCCCGAGGCCGGCTCTTGACACCGGGGAGCTGTTTTTT. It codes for CASSPRPALDTGELFF.